This T cell receptor (beta chain) stems from a study of OX40 agonist ivuxolimab in advanced cancers. Turning to the study itself: An agonistic anti-OX40 (CD134) antibody, ivuxolimab, was used to treat the patients. Patients were 82.7% male with ages roughly 20 to 90, mean 60.

Only in-frame clones appear in the TCRdb table, and some are missing; sequencing was by immunoSEQ multiplex PCR. Of approximately 54,000 clones in the sample, approximately 90% were seen once. Autoimmune disease history or systemic immunosuppression led to patients being barred. Trimming removed 1 base from V and 6 bases from J; junction bases left unmatched: 11. CDR1 and CDR2 from the germline V gene are SGHNT and YYREEE (reference sequence). The CDR3 loop spans 16 amino acids. The sequenced sample was CD4+ or CD8+ T cells sorted from blood, obtained in a trial of the OX40 agonist ivuxolimab. This TCR derives from an adult with an advanced solid tumor such as melanoma, head and neck, liver or kidney cancer. The V and J genes are TRBV5-4 and TRBJ1-2; 8 bases are shared with TRBD1. The CDR3 is CASSLTGTGHRDGYTF. CDR3 DNA: TGTGCCAGCAGCTTGACCGGGACAGGTCATAGAGATGGCTACACCTTC.